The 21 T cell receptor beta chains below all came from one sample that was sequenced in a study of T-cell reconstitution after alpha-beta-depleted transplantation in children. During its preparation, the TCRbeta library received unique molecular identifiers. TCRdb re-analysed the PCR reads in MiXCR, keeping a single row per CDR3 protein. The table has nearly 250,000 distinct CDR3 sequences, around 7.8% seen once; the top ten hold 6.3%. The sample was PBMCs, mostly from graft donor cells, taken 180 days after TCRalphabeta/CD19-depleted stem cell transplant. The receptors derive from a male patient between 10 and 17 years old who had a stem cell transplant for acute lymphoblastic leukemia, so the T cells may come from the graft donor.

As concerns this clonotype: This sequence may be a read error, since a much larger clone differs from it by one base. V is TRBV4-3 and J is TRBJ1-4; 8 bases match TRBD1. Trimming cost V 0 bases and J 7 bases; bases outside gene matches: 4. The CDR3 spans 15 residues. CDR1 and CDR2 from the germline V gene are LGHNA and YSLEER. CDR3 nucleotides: TGCGCCAGCAGCCAAGAGGACAGGGCCCTTGAAAAACTGTTTTTT. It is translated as CASSQEDRALEKLFF.

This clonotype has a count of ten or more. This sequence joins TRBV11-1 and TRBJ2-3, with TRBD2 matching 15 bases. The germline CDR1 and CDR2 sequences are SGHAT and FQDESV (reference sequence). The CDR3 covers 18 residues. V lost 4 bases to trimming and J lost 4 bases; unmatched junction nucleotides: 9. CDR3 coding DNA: TGTGCCAGCAGCTCTCCTGGACTAGCGGGGGGGCGGGCAGATACGCAGTATTTT. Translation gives CASSSPGLAGGRADTQYF.

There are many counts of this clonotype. The DNA for the CDR3 is TGTGCCAGCAGTTTCCCACTAGCGGGAGTCTACAATGAGCAGTTCTTC. It yields the protein CASSFPLAGVYNEQFF. The rearrangement links TRBV12-3 or TRBV12-4 to TRBJ2-1; TRBD2 matches at 11 bases. The CDR3 runs 16 residues. The trim removed 3 bases at V and 3 bases at J, leaving 4 bases unmatched.

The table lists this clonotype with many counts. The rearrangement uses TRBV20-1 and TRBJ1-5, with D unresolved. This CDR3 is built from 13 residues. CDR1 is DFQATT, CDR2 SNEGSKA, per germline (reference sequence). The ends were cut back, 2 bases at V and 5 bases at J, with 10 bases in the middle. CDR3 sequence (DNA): TGCAGTGCTAGACACGGGCGAGATCAGCCCCAGCATTTT. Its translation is CSARHGRDQPQHF.

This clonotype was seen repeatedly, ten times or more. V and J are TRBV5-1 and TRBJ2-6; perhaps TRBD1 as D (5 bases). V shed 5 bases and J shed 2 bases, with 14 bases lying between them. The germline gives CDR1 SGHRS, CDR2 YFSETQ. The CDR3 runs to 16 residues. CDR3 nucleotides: TGCGCCAGCAGGGGGCGAGACCCGCCTGGGGCCAACGTCCTGACTTTC. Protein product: CASRGRDPPGANVLTF.

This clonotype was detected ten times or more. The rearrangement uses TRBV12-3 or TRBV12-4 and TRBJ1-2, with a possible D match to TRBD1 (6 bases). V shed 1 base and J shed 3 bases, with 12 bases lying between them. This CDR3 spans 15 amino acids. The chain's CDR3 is CASSLDQGGYYGYTF. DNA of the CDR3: TGTGCCAGCAGTTTAGACCAAGGGGGGTACTATGGCTACACCTTC.

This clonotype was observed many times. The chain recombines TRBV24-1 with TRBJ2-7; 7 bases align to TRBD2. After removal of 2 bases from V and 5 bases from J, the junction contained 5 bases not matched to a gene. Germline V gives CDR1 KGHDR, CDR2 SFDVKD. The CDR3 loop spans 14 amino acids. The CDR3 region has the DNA TGTGCCACCAGTGATTCGGGGGGTCCAAACGAGCAGTACTTC. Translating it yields CATSDSGGPNEQYF.

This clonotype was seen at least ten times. CDR3 in DNA: TGTGCCAGCCTGAGGGGGGGAGGGGAGCAGTACTTC. Translating it yields CASLRGGGEQYF. The rearrangement uses TRBV28 and TRBJ2-7; tentatively, D is TRBD2 (7 bases). The CDR3 length is 12 residues. Germline V gene sequence: CDR1 MDHEN, CDR2 SYDVKM. V lost 8 bases and J lost 7, with 15 bases in between.

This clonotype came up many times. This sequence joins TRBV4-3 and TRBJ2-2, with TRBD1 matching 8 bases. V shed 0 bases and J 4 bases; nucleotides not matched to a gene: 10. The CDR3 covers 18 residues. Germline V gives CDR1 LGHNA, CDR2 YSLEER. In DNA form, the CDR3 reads TGCGCCAGCAGCCAAGATTACCCAGGGGGCGCCTTCACCGGGGAGCTGTTTTTT. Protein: CASSQDYPGGAFTGELFF.

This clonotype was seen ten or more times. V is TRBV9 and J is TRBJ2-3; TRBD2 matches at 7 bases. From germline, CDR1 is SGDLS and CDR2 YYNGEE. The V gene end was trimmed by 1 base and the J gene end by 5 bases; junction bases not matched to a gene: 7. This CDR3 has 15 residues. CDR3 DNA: TGTGCCAGCAGCGTAACAGCGGGAATAGGAGATACGCAGTATTTT. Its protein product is CASSVTAGIGDTQYF.

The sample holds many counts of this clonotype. As DNA, the CDR3 is TGTGCCAGCAGCCAGCCGGGACACGGGAACGAGCAGTACTTC. The encoded protein is CASSQPGHGNEQYF. V and J are TRBV14 and TRBJ2-7; possibly TRBD1 for D (6 bases). V lost 3 bases, J lost 5 bases, and 14 bases lay in between. Germline CDR1 reads SGHDN; CDR2 reads FVKESK. The CDR3 runs 14 residues. Looking up the rest from reference TRBV14 and TRBJ2-7 gives the full variable domain: EAGVTQFPSHSVIEKGQTVTLRCDPISGHDNLYWYRRVMGKEIKFLLHFVKESKQDESGMPNNRFLAERTGGTYSTLKVQPAELEDSGVYFCASSQPGHGNEQYFGPGTRLTVT.

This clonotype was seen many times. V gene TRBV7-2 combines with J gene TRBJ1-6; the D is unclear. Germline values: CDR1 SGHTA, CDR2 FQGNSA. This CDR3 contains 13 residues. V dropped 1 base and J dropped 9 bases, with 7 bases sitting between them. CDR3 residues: CASSLVWISPLHF. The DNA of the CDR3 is TGTGCCAGCAGCTTAGTCTGGATTTCACCCCTCCACTTT.

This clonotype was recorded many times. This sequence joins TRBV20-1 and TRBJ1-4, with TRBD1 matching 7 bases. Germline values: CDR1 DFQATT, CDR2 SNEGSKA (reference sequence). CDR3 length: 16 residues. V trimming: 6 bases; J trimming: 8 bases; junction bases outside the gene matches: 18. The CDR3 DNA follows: TGCAGTGCAGGGGCCGCGGTGACAGGGAAGCGGGAAAAACTGTTTTTT. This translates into CSAGAAVTGKREKLFF.

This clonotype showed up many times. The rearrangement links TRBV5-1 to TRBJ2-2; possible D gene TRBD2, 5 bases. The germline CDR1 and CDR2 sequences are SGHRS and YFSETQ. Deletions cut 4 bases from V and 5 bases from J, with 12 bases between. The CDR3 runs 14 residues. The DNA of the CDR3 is TGCGCCAGCAGCAGGCCTTTAGCGACCGGGGAGCTGTTTTTT. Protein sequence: CASSRPLATGELFF.

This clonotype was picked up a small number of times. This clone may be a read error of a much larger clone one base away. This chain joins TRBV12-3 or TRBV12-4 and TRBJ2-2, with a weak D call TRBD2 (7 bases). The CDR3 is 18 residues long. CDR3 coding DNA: TGTGCCTGCAGTTTGAGGCCTCTGGGGGGGCGCAACACCGGGGAGCTGTTTTTT. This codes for CACSLRPLGGRNTGELFF.

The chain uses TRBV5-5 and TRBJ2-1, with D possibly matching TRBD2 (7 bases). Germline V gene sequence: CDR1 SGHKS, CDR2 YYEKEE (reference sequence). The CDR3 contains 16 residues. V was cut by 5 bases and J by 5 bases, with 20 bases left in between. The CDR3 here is CASSPETGRVNNEQFF. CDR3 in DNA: TGTGCCAGCAGTCCGGAAACAGGGAGGGTTAACAATGAGCAGTTCTTC.

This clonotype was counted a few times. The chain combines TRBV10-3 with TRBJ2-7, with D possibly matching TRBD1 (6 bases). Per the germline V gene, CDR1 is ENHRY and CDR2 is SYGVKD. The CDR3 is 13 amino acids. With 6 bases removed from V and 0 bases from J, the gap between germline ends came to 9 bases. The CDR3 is CAIRGQSSYEQYF. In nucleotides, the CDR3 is TGTGCCATCAGGGGACAAAGCTCCTACGAGCAGTACTTC.

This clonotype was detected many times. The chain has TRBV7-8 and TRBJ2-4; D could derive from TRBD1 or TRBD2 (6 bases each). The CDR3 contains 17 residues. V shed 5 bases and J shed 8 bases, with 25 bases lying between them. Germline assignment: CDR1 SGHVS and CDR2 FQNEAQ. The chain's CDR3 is CASSTQEPGGPRDIQYF. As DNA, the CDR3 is TGTGCCAGCAGCACCCAGGAACCCGGGGGCCCGAGGGACATTCAGTACTTC.

CDR3 DNA: TGTGCCAGCAGCTCCGTAGTAGGGGATGGAGGTGAAAAACTGTTTTTT. Its translation: CASSSVVGDGGEKLFF. The rearrangement uses TRBV7-6 and TRBJ1-4, with TRBD1 as a possible D gene (5 bases). V was cut by 4 bases and J by 7 bases, with 19 bases left in between. This CDR3 spans 16 amino acids. Germline V gives CDR1 SGHVS, CDR2 FNYEAQ.

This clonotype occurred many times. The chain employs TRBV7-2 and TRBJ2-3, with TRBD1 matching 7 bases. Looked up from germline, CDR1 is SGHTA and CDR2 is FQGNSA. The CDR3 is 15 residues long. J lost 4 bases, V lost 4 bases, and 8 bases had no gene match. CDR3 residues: CASSSRQGRADTQYF. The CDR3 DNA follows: TGTGCCAGCAGCTCCCGACAGGGTAGGGCAGATACGCAGTATTTT.

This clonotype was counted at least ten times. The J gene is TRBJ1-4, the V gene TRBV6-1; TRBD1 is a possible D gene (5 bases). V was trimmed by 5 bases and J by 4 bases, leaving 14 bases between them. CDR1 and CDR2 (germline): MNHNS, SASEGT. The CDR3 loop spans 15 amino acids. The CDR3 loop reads CASSTPGRDNEKLFF. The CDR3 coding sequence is TGTGCCAGCAGTACCCCGGGCAGGGATAATGAAAAACTGTTTTTT.